The present TCR beta chain was sequenced within a study of blood T cell repertoires in COVID-19. For the study at large: Specimens from acute and convalescent COVID-19 originated in the United States, Italy and Spain.

Sequencing was performed with immunoSEQ multiplex PCR; in TCRdb, only in-frame clones are kept and a portion is missing. The table shows 70,000 or so clones, with around 86% occurring only once. Trimming cost V 4 bases and J 0 bases, with 10 bases left between them. The CDR3 consists of 15 residues. Germline CDR1 and CDR2: LGHDT and YNNKEL (reference sequence). V gene TRBV3-1 (or the pseudogene TRBV3-2) combines with J gene TRBJ1-5; TRBD1 is a possible D gene (6 bases). Sequences were obtained from peripheral blood. The clonotype comes from an older man with active COVID-19. The DNA of the CDR3 is TGTGCCAGCAGCCGGGACACCACTAGCAATCAGCCCCAGCATTTT. This sequence encodes CASSRDTTSNQPQHF.